The clone carrying this TCR beta chain was recorded a few times. The data belong to a study of blood T cell repertoires in COVID-19. Study details: Italy, Spain and the United States were the sources of the convalescent and acute COVID-19 samples. Sources were T cells, B-cell-depleted T cells, or PBMCs; the material itself was cDNA or gDNA.

How the authors handled the data: Estimation of nucleated cell counts relied on the amplification of reference gene primers. Some clones are missing from TCRdb's copy, which holds only in-frame ones; the method was immunoSEQ multiplex PCR. D and trimming come from the DNA, and the V and J calls and clone size come from that table. The sample comprises 250,000 or so clones, approximately 89% of which are singletons, and 4% to 5% rests with the top ten. This sequence was found in a woman aged 40 to 50 who had recovered from COVID-19. Sequenced input: peripheral blood.

The DNA of the CDR3 is TGTGCCAGCAGCTTAGCTCACTTGAACACTGAAGCTTTCTTT. Translating it yields CASSLAHLNTEAFF. This chain joins TRBV7-2 and TRBJ1-1, with D hard to call. Germline values: CDR1 SGHTA, CDR2 FQGNSA. The CDR3 runs 14 residues. V lost 0 bases and J lost 0, with 5 bases in between.